The TCR beta chain under discussion was sequenced for a study of blood T cell repertoires in COVID-19. As for the study in general: Samples came from the United States, Italy and Spain, spanning acute and convalescent COVID-19. PBMCs, B-cell-depleted T cells, or T cells provided the cDNA or gDNA that made up the material.

The germline V gene has CDR1 SGHVS and CDR2 FQNEAQ. V lost 5 bases to trimming and J lost 0 bases; unmatched junction nucleotides: 15. This CDR3 is 18 amino acids long. This clone was recorded a few times. In the authors' workflow: Reference gene primer amplification in the assay estimated nucleated cell counts. Clones were read by immunoSEQ multiplex PCR, and TCRdb kept only the in-frame ones, dropping some. The V and J calls and the clone size are those of that table, but D and trimming were determined from the DNA. The sample lists approximately 68,000 clones, about 88% occurring once. Sequenced sample: peripheral blood. This clonotype was obtained from a man aged 65-85 years with active or convalescent COVID-19. The chain carries TRBV7-8 and TRBJ1-2; the match to TRBD1 covers 7 bases. CDR3 in amino acids: CASSTRQGRAKANYGYTF. CDR3 nucleotide sequence: TGTGCCAGCAGCACCAGACAGGGAAGGGCCAAGGCTAACTATGGCTACACCTTC.